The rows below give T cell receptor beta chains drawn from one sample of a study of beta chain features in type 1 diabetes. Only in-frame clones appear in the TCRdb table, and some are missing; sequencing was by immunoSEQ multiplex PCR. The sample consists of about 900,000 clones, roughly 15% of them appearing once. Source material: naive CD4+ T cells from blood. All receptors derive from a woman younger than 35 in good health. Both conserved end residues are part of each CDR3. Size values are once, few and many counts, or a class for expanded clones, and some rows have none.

cdr3_aa: CASSLGQGMGETQYF; v_call: TRBV7-3; j_call: TRBJ2-5; clone_size: NA
cdr3_aa: CASRGSGEKLFF; v_call: TRBV28; j_call: TRBJ1-4; clone_size: NA
cdr3_aa: CATSTAGAPNEQFF; v_call: TRBV15; j_call: TRBJ2-1; clone_size: few
cdr3_aa: CASSKGPLSGEGYTF; v_call: TRBV21-1; j_call: TRBJ1-2; clone_size: NA
cdr3_aa: CASSLDRVEYF; v_call: TRBV5-6; j_call: TRBJ2-4; clone_size: NA
cdr3_aa: CSVETRGQQAFF; v_call: TRBV29-1; j_call: TRBJ1-1; clone_size: NA
cdr3_aa: CASTPRPPTGELFF; v_call: TRBV6-5; j_call: TRBJ2-2; clone_size: NA
cdr3_aa: CASSFASGGPYEQYF; v_call: TRBV7-9; j_call: TRBJ2-7; clone_size: NA
cdr3_aa: CASRKLAGGGTDTQYF; v_call: TRBV7-9; j_call: TRBJ2-3; clone_size: NA
cdr3_aa: CASSGSFPYEQYF; v_call: TRBV18; j_call: TRBJ2-7; clone_size: few
cdr3_aa: CASSLSDRGTYF; v_call: TRBV7-9; j_call: TRBJ2-5; clone_size: few
cdr3_aa: CASSLTITDTQYF; v_call: TRBV7-3; j_call: TRBJ2-3; clone_size: few
cdr3_aa: CASSTRDRGGPNYGYTF; v_call: TRBV7-9; j_call: TRBJ1-2; clone_size: few
cdr3_aa: CASSSGRVTYEQYF; v_call: TRBV5-1; j_call: TRBJ2-7; clone_size: few
cdr3_aa: CASSYSYRETQYF; v_call: TRBV6-6; j_call: TRBJ2-5; clone_size: few
cdr3_aa: CASVQGANTGELFF; v_call: TRBV28; j_call: TRBJ2-2; clone_size: NA
cdr3_aa: CATPRMSNQPQHF; v_call: TRBV6-6; j_call: TRBJ1-5; clone_size: NA
cdr3_aa: CASSLDVYGYTF; v_call: TRBV7-8; j_call: TRBJ1-2; clone_size: NA
cdr3_aa: CASSFGGNTEAFF; v_call: TRBV5-8; j_call: TRBJ1-1; clone_size: few
cdr3_aa: CASSLRSGRRPTDTQYF; v_call: TRBV7-2; j_call: TRBJ2-3; clone_size: NA
cdr3_aa: CASSFPAMNTEAFF; v_call: TRBV28; j_call: TRBJ1-1; clone_size: NA
cdr3_aa: CASSSAGVLRNEQFF; v_call: TRBV7-2; j_call: TRBJ2-1; clone_size: few
cdr3_aa: CASSVTVNTEAFF; v_call: TRBV6-6; j_call: TRBJ1-1; clone_size: few
cdr3_aa: CASSQGQRDEKLFF; v_call: TRBV4-3; j_call: TRBJ1-4; clone_size: few
cdr3_aa: CASSQSTLLVPGELFF; v_call: TRBV4-2; j_call: TRBJ2-2; clone_size: few
cdr3_aa: CASSLGGQETQYF; v_call: TRBV7-9; j_call: TRBJ2-5; clone_size: NA
cdr3_aa: CASSTTGTGNYGYTF; v_call: TRBV28; j_call: TRBJ1-2; clone_size: once
cdr3_aa: CASSASSTPGQPQHF; v_call: TRBV9; j_call: TRBJ1-5; clone_size: NA
cdr3_aa: CASSLFMWGVSEKLFF; v_call: TRBV7-8; j_call: TRBJ1-4; clone_size: once
cdr3_aa: CASSPSGGSPYEQYF; v_call: TRBV7-8; j_call: TRBJ2-7; clone_size: NA
cdr3_aa: CASSLNPSGSSYEQYF; v_call: TRBV27; j_call: TRBJ2-7; clone_size: few
cdr3_aa: CSVMTGEETQYF; v_call: TRBV29-1; j_call: TRBJ2-5; clone_size: few
cdr3_aa: CASSQTNRAHTIYF; v_call: TRBV4-3; j_call: TRBJ1-3; clone_size: few
cdr3_aa: CASSPGTADTQYF; v_call: TRBV11-2; j_call: TRBJ2-3; clone_size: NA
cdr3_aa: CASSQSRLAGALNTGELFF; v_call: TRBV23-1; j_call: TRBJ2-2; clone_size: few
cdr3_aa: CASSLYSVEAKNIQYF; v_call: TRBV28; j_call: TRBJ2-4; clone_size: NA
cdr3_aa: CASSPSGEKLFF; v_call: TRBV6-6; j_call: TRBJ1-4; clone_size: NA
cdr3_aa: CASRRGPTSEKETQYF; v_call: TRBV5-1; j_call: TRBJ2-5; clone_size: NA
cdr3_aa: CASSIRESNEQFF; v_call: TRBV27; j_call: TRBJ2-1; clone_size: few
cdr3_aa: CASSPARENTEAFF; v_call: TRBV18; j_call: TRBJ1-1; clone_size: NA
cdr3_aa: CASSLGGRGQPQHF; v_call: TRBV7-9; j_call: TRBJ1-5; clone_size: few
cdr3_aa: CASSPTSGGRYNEQFF; v_call: TRBV5-4; j_call: TRBJ2-1; clone_size: NA
cdr3_aa: CASSARSWTGRTDTQYF; v_call: TRBV7-9; j_call: TRBJ2-3; clone_size: once